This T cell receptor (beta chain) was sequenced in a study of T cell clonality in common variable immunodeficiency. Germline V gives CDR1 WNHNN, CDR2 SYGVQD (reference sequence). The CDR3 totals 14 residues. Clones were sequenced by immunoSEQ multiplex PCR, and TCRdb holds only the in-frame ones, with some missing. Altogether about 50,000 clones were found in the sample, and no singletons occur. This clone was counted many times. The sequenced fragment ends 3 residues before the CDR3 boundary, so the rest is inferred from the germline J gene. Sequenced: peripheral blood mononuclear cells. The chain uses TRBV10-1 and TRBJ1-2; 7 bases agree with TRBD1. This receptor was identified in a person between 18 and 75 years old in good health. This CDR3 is CASSGHDRDGGYTF. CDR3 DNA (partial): TGCGCCAGCAGTGGACACGACAGGGACGGGGGC.